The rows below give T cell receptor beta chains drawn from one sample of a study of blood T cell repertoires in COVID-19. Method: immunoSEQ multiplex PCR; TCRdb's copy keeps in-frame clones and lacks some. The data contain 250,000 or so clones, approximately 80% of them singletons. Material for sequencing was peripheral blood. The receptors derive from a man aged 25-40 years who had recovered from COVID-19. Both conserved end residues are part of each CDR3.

CDR3 protein: CASSTPGGDYGYTF; V gene: TRBV19
CDR3 protein: CASSQVGTRVADTQYF; V gene: TRBV3-1/TRBV3-2
CDR3 protein: CASSALLGGGGPFYGYTF; V gene: TRBV11-2
CDR3 protein: CASSLGPLWRGGVTGELFF; V gene: TRBV13
CDR3 protein: CASSPFGQGGGELFF; V gene: TRBV18
CDR3 protein: CASSETYSGNTIYF; V gene: TRBV9
CDR3 protein: CASSFAGTGNEKLFF; V gene: TRBV6-5
CDR3 protein: CASSPGNGNPEQYF; V gene: TRBV18
CDR3 protein: CASSFTPPGAYGYTF; V gene: TRBV6-5
CDR3 protein: CASSRQGRVGQYF; V gene: TRBV6-6
CDR3 protein: CASSLRRTEAFF; V gene: TRBV12-3/TRBV12-4
CDR3 protein: CASSRYGGELFF; V gene: TRBV7-3
CDR3 protein: CASSSLLEIMQYF; V gene: TRBV11-2
CDR3 protein: CASSFRTGTDTQYF; V gene: TRBV3-1/TRBV3-2
CDR3 protein: CASSSPEGGTGELFF; V gene: TRBV28
CDR3 protein: CASSYSYRGQNEQFF; V gene: TRBV6-5
CDR3 protein: CASSLEGGNEQFF; V gene: TRBV7-3
CDR3 protein: CASRGQDHTNTGELFF; V gene: TRBV7-9
CDR3 protein: CASSLYGLGNQPQHF; V gene: TRBV5-8
CDR3 protein: CSASLQALSNQPQHF; V gene: TRBV20-1
CDR3 protein: CASSPTKPTDTQYF; V gene: TRBV7-9
CDR3 protein: CASRKPGDYQPQHF; V gene: TRBV6-5
CDR3 protein: CASSFYQENTEAFF; V gene: TRBV5-1
CDR3 protein: CATSRDRGNEAFF; V gene: TRBV15
CDR3 protein: CASSIEPTGGQGQPQHF; V gene: TRBV19
CDR3 protein: CASSTSRDSYTEAFF; V gene: TRBV19
CDR3 protein: CASSGLLSYGYTF; V gene: TRBV12-3/TRBV12-4
CDR3 protein: CASSLEDTEAFF; V gene: TRBV28
CDR3 protein: CASSLALAGPRGEQFF; V gene: TRBV13
CDR3 protein: CASRVSGEKLFF; V gene: TRBV19
CDR3 protein: CASAGQGGTEAFF; V gene: TRBV6-5
CDR3 protein: CASSVPTGETEAFF; V gene: TRBV9
CDR3 protein: CASSPSAGDEQYF; V gene: TRBV12-3/TRBV12-4
CDR3 protein: CASAVGGSNEKLFF; V gene: TRBV7-9
CDR3 protein: CASSVSTDTQYF; V gene: TRBV9
CDR3 protein: CASSPGTSGVGHTQYF; V gene: TRBV3-1/TRBV3-2
CDR3 protein: CASSQETTGTGVGELFF; V gene: TRBV4-2
CDR3 protein: CASSLAGGTDTQYF; V gene: TRBV5-4
CDR3 protein: CASSLRGFEAFF; V gene: TRBV11-2
CDR3 protein: CATAEPTGGMETQYF; V gene: TRBV10-3
CDR3 protein: CASSLETAGGYTF; V gene: TRBV5-4
CDR3 protein: CASRRREDNSPLHF; V gene: TRBV28
CDR3 protein: CASSQDREYEQYF; V gene: TRBV7-6
CDR3 protein: CASRWGAGGSTDTQYF; V gene: TRBV2
CDR3 protein: CASSPTENQPQHF; V gene: TRBV18
CDR3 protein: CASSFLAGGNTGELFF; V gene: TRBV5-1
CDR3 protein: CASTLTGSLYGYTF; V gene: TRBV2
CDR3 protein: CASSTTGGDNYGYTF; V gene: TRBV5-1
CDR3 protein: CASSPGTGGYNEQFF; V gene: TRBV6-5
CDR3 protein: CASSIAAGTFNQPQHF; V gene: TRBV19
CDR3 protein: CASSIRQSDTQYF; V gene: TRBV19